This section outlines one T cell receptor beta chain sequence together with its context. The data originate from a study of cytomegalovirus exposure and HLA in healthy donors. V dropped 4 bases and J dropped 8; count of bases not matched to a gene: 12. The CDR3 totals 16 residues. Germline V gene lookup returns CDR1 SGHNT and CDR2 YENEEA. Amplification used 60 Vbeta primers and 13 Jbeta primers. The assay was immunoSEQ multiplex PCR, and TCRdb's table has in-frame clones only and misses some. Among tens of thousands of clones listed, roughly 82% were seen once. This chain connects TRBV11-3 to TRBJ2-1; 9 nucleotides align to TRBD2. This receptor was taken from a man younger than 45 in good health and CMV-seronegative. Material: PBMCs. The CDR3 coding sequence is TGTGCCAGCAGCTACCACGACGGCGGGGGGGCAGATGAGCAGTTCTTC. It is translated as CASSYHDGGGADEQFF.